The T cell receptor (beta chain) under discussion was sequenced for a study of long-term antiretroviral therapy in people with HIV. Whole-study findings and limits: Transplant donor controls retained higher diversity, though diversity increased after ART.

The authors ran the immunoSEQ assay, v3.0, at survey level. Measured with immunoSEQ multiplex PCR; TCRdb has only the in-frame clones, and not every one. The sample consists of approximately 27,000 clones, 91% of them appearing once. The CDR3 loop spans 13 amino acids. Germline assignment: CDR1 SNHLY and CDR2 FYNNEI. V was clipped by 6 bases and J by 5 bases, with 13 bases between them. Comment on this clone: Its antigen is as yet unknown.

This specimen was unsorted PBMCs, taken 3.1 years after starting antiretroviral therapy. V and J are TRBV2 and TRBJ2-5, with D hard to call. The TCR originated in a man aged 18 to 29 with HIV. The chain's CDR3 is CASSPDLGETQYF. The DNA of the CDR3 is TGTGCCAGCAGCCCCGACCTGGGGGAGACCCAGTACTTC. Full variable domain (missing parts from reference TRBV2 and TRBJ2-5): EPEVTQTPSHQVTQMGQEVILRCVPISNHLYFYWYRQILGQKVEFLVSFYNNEISEKSEIFDDQFSVERPDGSNFTLKIRSTKLEDSAMYFCASSPDLGETQYFGPGTRLLVL.